The rows below give T cell receptor beta chains drawn from one sample of a study of blood T cell repertoires in COVID-19. TCRdb keeps only in-frame clones here, not all; method: immunoSEQ multiplex PCR. The data contain about 200,000 clones, about 77% of them seen just once; the ten biggest clones take up 17%. The specimen sequenced was PBMCs or T cells enriched from blood (not recorded which). The receptor set was obtained from a woman between 50 and 59 years old with acute COVID-19. Each CDR3 is given with its conserved first and last residue. A D gene is named only where the DNA matches it firmly. The size entry is marked missing in some rows and otherwise reads once, few, many or a size class.

v_call,j_call,d_call,clone_size,cdr3_length,cdr3_aa,cdr3_nt
TRBV5-1,TRBJ1-2,TRBD1,-,14,CASSLGDSNYGYTF,TGCGCCAGCAGCTTGGGGGACAGCAACTATGGCTACACCTTC
TRBV18,TRBJ1-6,-,-,16,CASSLMPGQNNSPLHF,TGTGCCAGCTCGCTGATGCCGGGACAAAATAATTCACCCCTCCACTTT
TRBV5-1,TRBJ1-2,-,-,15,CASSAGTPANYGYTF,TGCGCCAGCAGCGCCGGGACACCTGCCAACTATGGCTACACCTTC
TRBV28,TRBJ2-5,TRBD1,-,13,CASSRGGVETQYF,TGTGCCAGCAGCCGAGGGGGCGTGGAGACCCAGTACTTC
TRBV5-1,TRBJ1-4,-,-,15,CASSLEGEWYEKLFF,TGCGCCAGCAGCTTGGAGGGGGAATGGTATGAAAAACTGTTTTTT
TRBV5-6,TRBJ1-3,-,-,15,CASRDAGGSGNTIYF,TGTGCCAGCAGGGATGCCGGCGGCTCTGGAAACACCATATATTTT
TRBV18,TRBJ2-1,TRBD2,-,14,CASSPIAGANEQFF,TGTGCCAGCTCACCAATAGCGGGGGCCAATGAGCAGTTCTTC
TRBV4-1,TRBJ1-2,-,-,17,CASSQGVPGFGKDGYTF,TGCGCCAGCAGCCAAGGCGTGCCAGGATTCGGCAAAGATGGCTACACCTTC
TRBV11-3,TRBJ2-5,-,once,15,CASSLSDSLQETQYF,TGTGCCAGCAGCTTGTCGGACAGCCTTCAAGAGACCCAGTACTTC
TRBV28,TRBJ2-5,-,-,15,CASNRAGGGQETQYF,TGTGCCAGCAACCGAGCAGGAGGTGGGCAAGAGACCCAGTACTTC
TRBV11-3,TRBJ2-3,TRBD1,-,15,CASSSRDRGADTQYF,TGTGCCAGCAGCTCACGGGACAGGGGAGCAGATACGCAGTATTTT
TRBV9,TRBJ2-1,TRBD2,-,15,CASTTGTSGGPEQFF,TGTGCCAGCACCACTGGGACTAGCGGGGGGCCTGAGCAGTTCTTC
TRBV3-1/TRBV3-2,TRBJ2-3,TRBD2,-,15,CASSQNSGGTDTQYF,TGTGCCAGCAGCCAGAATAGCGGGGGCACAGATACGCAGTATTTT
TRBV7-8,TRBJ2-5,TRBD1,few,16,CASSKKTGGGKETQYF,TGTGCCAGCAGCAAAAAGACAGGGGGGGGCAAAGAGACCCAGTACTTC
TRBV19,TRBJ2-1,TRBD2,few,16,CASSGRDVLSYNEQFF,TGTGCCAGTAGTGGGAGGGACGTACTTTCCTACAATGAGCAGTTCTTC
TRBV6-5,TRBJ1-2,TRBD1,-,15,CASSPSPPGGYGYTF,TGTGCCAGCAGTCCCTCTCCCCCAGGGGGCTATGGCTACACCTTC
TRBV5-1,TRBJ2-1,-,-,14,CASSLALAGNEQFF,TGCGCCAGCAGCTTGGCCCTAGCCGGCAATGAGCAGTTCTTC
TRBV28,TRBJ2-6,-,-,16,CASSFYGDSGANVLTF,TGTGCCAGCAGTTTTTACGGGGACTCTGGGGCCAACGTCCTGACTTTC
TRBV6-4,TRBJ2-2,-,once,16,CASSDFSGPGPGELFF,TGTGCCAGCAGTGACTTCAGCGGGCCGGGACCCGGGGAGCTGTTTTTT
TRBV7-7,TRBJ2-5,TRBD2,few,17,CASSLALAGGHQETQYF,TGTGCTAGCAGCTTAGCACTAGCGGGGGGCCATCAAGAGACCCAGTACTTC
TRBV27,TRBJ1-2,TRBD1,-,15,CASSRAGGFNYGYTF,TGTGCCAGCAGTAGGGCAGGGGGTTTTAACTATGGCTACACCTTC
TRBV19,TRBJ1-1,-,-,13,CASSPWRGAEAFF,TGTGCCAGTAGTCCATGGCGGGGGGCTGAAGCTTTCTTT
TRBV19,TRBJ1-5,-,few,13,CASKEGRDQPQHF,TGTGCCAGTAAGGAAGGCAGGGATCAGCCCCAGCATTTT
TRBV28,TRBJ2-2,-,-,16,CASSSRQVGRTGELFF,TGTGCCAGCAGTTCAAGACAGGTCGGGCGCACCGGGGAGCTGTTTTTT
TRBV28,TRBJ1-1,-,-,11,CASSPGREAFF,TGTGCCAGCAGCCCAGGAAGGGAAGCTTTCTTT
TRBV2,TRBJ2-3,-,-,17,CASSEAGLKRGTDTQYF,TGTGCCAGCAGTGAAGCTGGTCTTAAGCGGGGCACAGATACGCAGTATTTT
TRBV5-6,TRBJ1-4,-,-,14,CASSQGWANEKLFF,TGTGCCAGCAGCCAAGGATGGGCGAATGAAAAACTGTTTTTT
TRBV7-9,TRBJ2-1,TRBD2,-,16,CASSFAAGGPPGEQFF,TGTGCCAGCAGCTTCGCAGCGGGGGGCCCCCCGGGTGAGCAGTTCTTC
TRBV6-5,TRBJ1-1,-,many,14,CASSPQSRGVEAFF,TGTGCCAGCAGCCCCCAATCTAGGGGCGTGGAGGCTTTCTTT
TRBV2,TRBJ2-1,-,-,15,CASSVRESSYNEQFF,TGTGCCAGCAGTGTGCGGGAAAGCTCCTACAATGAGCAGTTCTTC
TRBV7-9,TRBJ1-2,TRBD1,-,15,CASSLVMGTGYGYTF,TGTGCCAGCAGCTTAGTTATGGGGACAGGGTATGGCTACACCTTC
TRBV28,TRBJ2-2,TRBD1,-,14,CASSQQGNAGELFF,TGTGCCAGCAGTCAACAGGGGAATGCCGGGGAGCTGTTTTTT
TRBV5-1,TRBJ1-2,-,-,12,CASSETWDGYTF,TGCGCCAGCAGCGAGACATGGGATGGCTACACCTTC
TRBV5-1,TRBJ2-1,TRBD2,-,16,CASSILAGSSYNEQFF,TGCGCCAGCAGCATTCTAGCGGGGTCTTCCTACAATGAGCAGTTCTTC
TRBV4-1,TRBJ1-1,-,-,14,CASSQETANTEAFF,TGCGCCAGCAGCCAAGAGACAGCGAACACTGAAGCTTTCTTT
TRBV28,TRBJ1-2,-,-,11,CAIPTGYGYTF,TGTGCCATCCCGACAGGCTATGGCTACACCTTC
TRBV5-1,TRBJ2-3,-,-,14,CASSYGLGTDTQYF,TGCGCCAGCAGCTACGGACTTGGCACAGATACGCAGTATTTT
TRBV2,TRBJ1-6,TRBD1,-,15,CASSLDRANNSPLHF,TGTGCCAGCAGCCTGGACAGGGCAAATAATTCACCCCTCCACTTT
TRBV18,TRBJ1-3,-,-,16,CASSPPRGAFGNTIYF,TGTGCCAGCTCACCGCCCAGGGGAGCATTCGGAAACACCATATATTTT
TRBV19,TRBJ1-5,TRBD1,few,15,CASSVRDSFNQPQHF,TGTGCCAGTAGTGTCCGGGACAGCTTCAATCAGCCCCAGCATTTT
TRBV5-6,TRBJ1-1,-,-,11,CASSVRNEAFF,TGTGCCAGCAGCGTCCGTAATGAAGCTTTCTTT
TRBV6-2/TRBV6-3,TRBJ2-3,TRBD2,-,16,CASSSFGGGIPDTQYF,TGTGCCAGCAGCTCCTTTGGCGGGGGGATCCCAGATACGCAGTATTTT
TRBV5-4,TRBJ1-2,-,-,16,CASSSPETSNEDGYTF,TGTGCCAGCAGTTCCCCGGAGACCTCTAACGAGGATGGCTACACCTTC
TRBV7-9,TRBJ1-1,-,-,13,CASSVIEDAEAFF,TGTGCCAGCAGCGTGATAGAGGATGCTGAAGCTTTCTTT